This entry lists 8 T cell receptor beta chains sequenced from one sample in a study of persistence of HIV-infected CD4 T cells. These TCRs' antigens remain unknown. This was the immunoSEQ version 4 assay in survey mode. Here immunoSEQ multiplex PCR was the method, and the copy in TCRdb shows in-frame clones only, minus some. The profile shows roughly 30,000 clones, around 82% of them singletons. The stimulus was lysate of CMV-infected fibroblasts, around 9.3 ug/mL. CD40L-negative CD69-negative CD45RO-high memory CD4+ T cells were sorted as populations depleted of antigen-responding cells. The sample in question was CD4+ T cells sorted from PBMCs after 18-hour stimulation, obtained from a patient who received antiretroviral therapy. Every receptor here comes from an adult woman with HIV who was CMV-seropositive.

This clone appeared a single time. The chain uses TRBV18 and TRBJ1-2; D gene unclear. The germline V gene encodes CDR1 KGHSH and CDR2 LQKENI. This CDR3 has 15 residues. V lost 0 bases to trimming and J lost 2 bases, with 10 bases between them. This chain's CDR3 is CASSPPVMRNYGYTF. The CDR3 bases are TGTGCCAGCTCACCACCGGTCATGCGAAACTATGGCTACACCTTC.

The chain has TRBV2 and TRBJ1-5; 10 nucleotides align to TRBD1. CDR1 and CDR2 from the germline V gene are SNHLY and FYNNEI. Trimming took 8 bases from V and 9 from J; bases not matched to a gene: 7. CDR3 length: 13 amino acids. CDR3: CASRRTGGGPQHF. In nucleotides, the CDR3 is TGTGCCAGCCGAAGGACAGGGGGGGGGCCCCAGCATTTT.

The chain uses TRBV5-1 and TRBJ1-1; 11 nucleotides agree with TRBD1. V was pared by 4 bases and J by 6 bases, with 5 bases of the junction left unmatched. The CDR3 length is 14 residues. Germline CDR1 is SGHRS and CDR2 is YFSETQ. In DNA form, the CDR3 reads TGCGCCAGCAGCCCGGGACAGGGGGAACCTGAAGCTTTCTTT. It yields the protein CASSPGQGEPEAFF.

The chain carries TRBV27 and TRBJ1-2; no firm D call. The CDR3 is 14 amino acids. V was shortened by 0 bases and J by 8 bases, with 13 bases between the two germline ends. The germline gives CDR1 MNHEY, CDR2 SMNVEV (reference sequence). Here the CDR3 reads CASSLSRQVLGYTF. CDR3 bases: TGTGCCAGCAGTTTATCGCGGCAGGTGCTAGGCTACACCTTC.

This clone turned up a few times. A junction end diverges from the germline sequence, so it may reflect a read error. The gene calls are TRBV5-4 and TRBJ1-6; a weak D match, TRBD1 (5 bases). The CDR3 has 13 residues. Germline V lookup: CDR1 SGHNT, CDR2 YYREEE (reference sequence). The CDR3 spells CASSSEGDSPLHF. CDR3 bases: TGTGCCAGCAGCTCCGAAGGGGATTCCCCCCTCCACTTT.

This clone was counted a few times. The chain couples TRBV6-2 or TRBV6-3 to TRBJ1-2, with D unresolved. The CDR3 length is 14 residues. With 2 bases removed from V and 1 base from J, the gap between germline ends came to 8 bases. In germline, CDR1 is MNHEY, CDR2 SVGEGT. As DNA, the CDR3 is TGTGCCAGCAGTTACGGTAGAATTAACTATGGCTACACCTTC. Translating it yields CASSYGRINYGYTF.

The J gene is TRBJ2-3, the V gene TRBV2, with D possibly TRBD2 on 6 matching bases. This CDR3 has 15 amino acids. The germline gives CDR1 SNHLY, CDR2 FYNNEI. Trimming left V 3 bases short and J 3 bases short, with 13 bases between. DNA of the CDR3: TGTGCCAGCAGTGACGGGACTCCGGTTACAGATACGCAGTATTTT. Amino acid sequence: CASSDGTPVTDTQYF.

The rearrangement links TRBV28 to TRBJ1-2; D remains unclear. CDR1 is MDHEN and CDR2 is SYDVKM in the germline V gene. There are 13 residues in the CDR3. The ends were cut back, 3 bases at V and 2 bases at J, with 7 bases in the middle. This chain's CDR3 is CASSLVQNYGYTF. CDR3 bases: TGTGCCAGCAGTTTGGTACAGAACTATGGCTACACCTTC.